These 21 T cell receptor beta chains originate from one sample sequenced in a study of cytomegalovirus exposure and HLA in healthy donors. 13 Jbeta primers and 60 Vbeta primers were used for the PCR. Profiling relied on immunoSEQ multiplex PCR, and the TCRdb table lists in-frame clones only, not all of them. The sample shows 150,000 to 200,000 clones, around three quarters of them seen only once. Sequences were obtained from PBMCs. These receptors were obtained from a man in his forties or fifties in good health and CMV-seropositive.

The rearrangement uses TRBV7-2 and TRBJ2-1, with a tentative D call TRBD2 (6 bases). Germline V gives CDR1 SGHTA, CDR2 FQGNSA. The CDR3 has 15 amino acids. V lost 5 bases and J lost 6, with 17 bases in between. DNA for the CDR3: TGTGCCAGCAGCCATCCGTTTCGGCGGGGCAATGAGCAGTTCTTC. Its translation is CASSHPFRRGNEQFF.

The V gene is TRBV2, the J gene TRBJ2-5, with D perhaps TRBD2 (5 bases). This CDR3 comprises 15 residues. Per germline, CDR1 SNHLY and CDR2 FYNNEI. Trimming removed 3 bases at V and 0 bases at J, with 11 bases between. DNA of the CDR3: TGTGCCAGCAGTGAGCTAGCCCTAGACCAAGAGACCCAGTACTTC. It is translated as CASSELALDQETQYF.

The genes are TRBV18 and TRBJ1-1, with unresolved D. CDR1 is KGHSH and CDR2 is LQKENI in the germline V gene. The CDR3 extends over 14 amino acids. V was trimmed by 3 bases and J by 0 bases, leaving 8 bases between them. The CDR3 DNA reads TGTGCCAGCTCACCTCAGGATATGAACACTGAAGCTTTCTTT. Its protein is CASSPQDMNTEAFF.

The chain employs TRBV6-1 and TRBJ1-6; 8 bases are a match to TRBD1. V lost 3 bases, J lost 6 bases, and 10 bases stayed unmatched. The CDR3 contains 17 residues. From germline, CDR1 is MNHNS and CDR2 SASEGT. CDR3 sequence (DNA): TGTGCCAGCAGTGAGGACTTCCTTACAGGGGGTAATTCACCCCTCCACTTT. This encodes CASSEDFLTGGNSPLHF.

This clone was picked up a small number of times. Other DNA sequences from this sample encode an identical CDR3 as well. The rearrangement uses TRBV5-1 and TRBJ2-5, with TRBD1 matching 10 bases. With V trimmed by 2 bases and J by 5 bases, 3 bases remained unmatched. CDR1 SGHRS and CDR2 YFSETQ come from the germline V gene. The CDR3 consists of 14 residues. As DNA, the CDR3 is TGCGCCAGCAGCTTTGGACAGGGGGGGGAGACCCAGTACTTC. Amino acids: CASSFGQGGETQYF. The full variable domain, its missing parts supplied by reference TRBV5-1 and TRBJ2-5, is KAGVTQTPRYLIKTRGQQVTLSCSPISGHRSVSWYQQTPGQGLQFLFEYFSETQRNKGNFPGRFSGRQFSNSRSEMNVSTLELGDSALYLCASSFGQGGETQYFGPGTRLLVL.

This clone was observed a few times. This rearrangement joins TRBV11-2 to TRBJ2-7; the D gene is possibly TRBD1 (6 bases). Germline-derived CDR1 and CDR2 are SGHAT and FQNNGV. V lost 6 bases and J lost 5, with 17 bases in between. This CDR3 region has 14 residues. Here the CDR3 DNA reads TGTGCCAGCAGGGGTTGGCAGGGGTGGGACGAGCAGTACTTC. This translates into CASRGWQGWDEQYF.

The chain couples TRBV4-1 to TRBJ2-5; D call uncertain. Germline loops: CDR1 MGHRA, CDR2 YSYEKL. Trimming cost V 1 base and J 2 bases, with 2 bases left between them. The CDR3 has 12 amino acids. CDR3 sequence: CASSQAQETQYF. The CDR3 DNA sequence: TGCGCCAGCAGCCAAGCTCAAGAGACCCAGTACTTC.

The table lists this clone with a count of one. The gene calls are TRBV6-1 and TRBJ1-4, with D tentatively TRBD1 (5 bases). V was trimmed by 6 bases and J by 8 bases, leaving 16 bases between them. The CDR3 totals 14 residues. Germline CDR1 is MNHNS and CDR2 is SASEGT. CDR3 nucleotide sequence: TGTGCCAGCAGCGGAGGGGAAGGGATGGAAAAACTGTTTTTT. Its protein is CASSGGEGMEKLFF.

This rearrangement joins TRBV5-1 to TRBJ2-1, with TRBD1 as a possible D gene (6 bases). The CDR3 is 19 residues long. Germline CDR1 is SGHRS and CDR2 is YFSETQ. The ends were cut back, 4 bases at V and 2 bases at J, with 25 bases in the middle. This chain's CDR3 is CASSANPGHRTKTYNEQFF. Written as DNA, the CDR3 is TGCGCCAGCAGCGCCAATCCGGGACACCGGACGAAAACCTACAATGAGCAGTTCTTC.

This clone qualifies as medium-sized. The genes are TRBV2 and TRBJ1-1; weak D call: TRBD1 (5 bases). V was cut by 8 bases and J by 3 bases, with 10 bases left in between. The CDR3 is 12 amino acids. Looked up from germline, CDR1 is SNHLY and CDR2 is FYNNEI. In DNA, the CDR3 is TGTGCCAGCGATCTAGGGGACACTGAAGCTTTCTTT. This encodes CASDLGDTEAFF.

This clone was seen more than once but under ten times. V usage is TRBV4-2 and J usage is TRBJ2-7; 11 bases fit TRBD2. With V trimmed by 4 bases and J by 0 bases, 5 bases remained unmatched. Germline V gene sequence: CDR1 LGHNA, CDR2 YNFKEQ. This CDR3 comprises 16 residues. The DNA for the CDR3 is TGTGCCAGCAGCCCCCTAGCGGGGGGCAACTCCTACGAGCAGTACTTC. The encoded protein is CASSPLAGGNSYEQYF.

This chain connects TRBV15 to TRBJ2-3, with a tentative D call TRBD1 (5 bases). Germline V gene sequence: CDR1 LNHNV, CDR2 YYDKDF (reference sequence). The CDR3 loop spans 17 amino acids. V was pared by 0 bases and J by 6 bases, with 19 bases between. The CDR3 region is CATSRDRGAGGSDTQYF. The CDR3 bases are TGTGCCACCAGCAGAGATCGTGGGGCTGGTGGTAGTGATACGCAGTATTTT.

The J gene is TRBJ1-6, the V gene TRBV4-3; D unclear. With 1 base removed from V and 4 bases from J, the gap between germline ends came to 8 bases. The CDR3 runs 15 residues. Germline CDR1 reads LGHNA; CDR2 reads YSLEER. CDR3: CASSQVRGYNSPLHF. DNA for the CDR3: TGCGCCAGCAGCCAAGTGCGGGGATATAATTCACCCCTCCACTTT.

V usage is TRBV10-3 and J usage is TRBJ2-3; a weak D match, TRBD2 (6 bases). CDR1 and CDR2 from the germline V gene are ENHRY and SYGVKD. Deletions cut 3 bases from V and 3 bases from J, with 10 bases between. The CDR3 totals 14 residues. The CDR3 DNA follows: TGTGCCATCAGTGATGGTCTAGCGACAGATACGCAGTATTTT. It yields the protein CAISDGLATDTQYF.

The V call is TRBV11-3, the J call TRBJ1-1, with TRBD1 matching 8 bases. Germline V gene data show CDR1 as SGHNT and CDR2 as YENEEA. The length of the CDR3 is 11 residues. V was pared by 4 bases and J by 10 bases, with 2 bases of the junction left unmatched. The CDR3 loop reads CASSSGQGAFF. The CDR3 DNA reads as TGTGCCAGCAGCTCAGGACAGGGAGCTTTCTTT.

The chain recombines TRBV10-1 with TRBJ2-7, with D unclear. Trimming took off 1 base at V and 4 bases at J, with 5 bases between the two ends. This CDR3 has 12 residues. Germline values: CDR1 WNHNN, CDR2 SYGVQD (reference sequence). CDR3 coding DNA: TGCGCCAGCAGTGAGTTGTCATACGAGCAGTACTTC. This translates into CASSELSYEQYF.

The V call is TRBV11-2, the J call TRBJ2-7, with a possible D match to TRBD1 (5 bases). V was pared by 3 bases and J by 1 base, with 16 bases between. CDR3 size: 16 residues. The germline gives CDR1 SGHAT, CDR2 FQNNGV. The CDR3 loop reads CASSFGSWGRSYEQYF. CDR3 coding DNA: TGTGCCAGCAGCTTTGGCTCATGGGGCAGATCCTACGAGCAGTACTTC.

The chain has TRBV4-1 and TRBJ2-3, with 7 bases lining up with TRBD2. The length of the CDR3 is 16 residues. J lost 2 bases, V lost 6 bases, and 11 bases had no gene match. Germline lookup yields CDR1 MGHRA and CDR2 YSYEKL. For the CDR3, the DNA is TGCGCCAGCAGTCCTCACCTCGGGGGGTCCACAGATACGCAGTATTTT. It translates to CASSPHLGGSTDTQYF.

This clone was found a few times. The chain carries TRBV9 and TRBJ1-3; unclear D gene. This CDR3 spans 17 amino acids. Germline-derived CDR1 and CDR2 are SGDLS and YYNGEE. The V end lost 3 bases, the J end lost 0 bases, and 16 bases lay between the germline ends. The CDR3 loop is CASSEQHGPPSGNTIYF. CDR3 nucleotide sequence: TGTGCCAGCAGCGAGCAACATGGGCCACCCTCTGGAAACACCATATATTTT.

The V gene is TRBV28, the J gene TRBJ2-1; 7 bases match TRBD1. The CDR3 covers 15 residues. Germline loops: CDR1 MDHEN, CDR2 SYDVKM. After removal of 7 bases from V and 0 bases from J, the junction contained 6 bases not matched to a gene. For the CDR3, the DNA is TGTGCCAGCACCTCCGGGACAGACTCCTACAATGAGCAGTTCTTC. This codes for CASTSGTDSYNEQFF. Full variable domain (rest looked up from reference TRBV28 and TRBJ2-1): DVKVTQSSRYLVKRTGEKVFLECVQDMDHENMFWYRQDPGLGLRLIYFSYDVKMKEKGDIPEGYSVSREKKERFSLILESASTNQTSMYLCASTSGTDSYNEQFFGPGTRLTVL.

The chain combines TRBV6-6 with TRBJ2-7, with D possibly TRBD1 on 5 matching bases. The CDR3 length is 15 residues. Looked up from germline, CDR1 is MNHNY and CDR2 is SVGAGI (reference sequence). V was shortened by 6 bases and J by 2 bases, with 17 bases between the two germline ends. CDR3 DNA: TGTGCCAGCAGGCCAGGGCCCAACCGCCCCTACGAGCAGTACTTC. Translating gives CASRPGPNRPYEQYF.